This TCR beta chain was observed in a study of blood T cells in healthy people across ages. Together with a sample-barcoded 5' primer, a J-beta primer mix was included in a second PCR lasting about 7 to 12 cycles. TCRdb analysed the 5' RACE reads with MiXCR anew, one entry per CDR3 protein. The data hold over a million distinct CDR3 sequences, with about 42% observed a single time. Germline lookup yields CDR1 LGHDT and CDR2 YNNKEL (reference sequence). Between the trimmed V and J ends, which lost 1 base and 4 bases, there was a span of 10 bases. The CDR3 extends over 14 amino acids. This sequence originates from a woman under 30 in good health. The rearrangement uses TRBV3-1 and TRBJ2-5; D not certain. The sequenced material came from blood. In nucleotides, the CDR3 is TGTGCCAGCAGCCAAGCCCTTCTAGGAGAGACCCAGTACTTC. Translated: CASSQALLGETQYF.